Following are 32 T cell receptor beta chains from one sample sequenced in a study of Ad26.COV2.S vaccination and SARS-CoV-2 variants. Noted treatment: about 20 received Ad26.COV2.S at low or high dose, single or two shots; five or six received placebo; per-sample allocation not given. Samples came from day 63 after the first vaccine or placebo injection. The repertoire was sequenced with immunoSEQ multiplex PCR; TCRdb's copy has only in-frame clones and lacks some. This sample has about 350,000 clones, with about 89% found just once. Sequences were derived from peripheral blood, sampled in a trial of Ad26.COV2.S vaccine versus placebo. The origin of the receptors is a person between 18 and 65 years old who received the Ad26.COV2.S COVID-19 vaccine or a placebo.

The chain joins TRBV21-1 to TRBJ2-7; no DNA check was done on the table's D call, TRBD2. TRBV21-1 is reported as a pseudogene. This CDR3 contains 16 residues. The CDR3 reads CASSRTSGSRFHEQYF. The CDR3 nucleotides are TGTGCCAGCAGCAGGACTAGCGGGAGTCGATTCCACGAGCAGTACTTC.

The rearrangement joins TRBV6-5 to TRBJ2-5, with 10 positions matching TRBD1. The germline V gene has CDR1 MNHEY and CDR2 SVGAGI. The length of the CDR3 is 14 residues. V lost 5 bases and J lost 4; bases outside the gene matches: 4. Here the CDR3 DNA reads TGTGCCAGCAGTCCAGGGACAGGGGCAGAGACCCAGTACTTC. It yields the protein CASSPGTGAETQYF.

In DNA, the CDR3 is TGTGCCAGCAGCTTGGACGGGCTAGCGGGACGGGAGCAGTTCTTC. The encoded protein is CASSLDGLAGREQFF. The gene calls are TRBV5-4 and TRBJ2-1; 9 nucleotides agree with TRBD2. Germline CDR1 is SGHNT and CDR2 is YYREEE (reference sequence). Losses at the gene ends were 0 bases for V and 10 bases for J; bases not matched to a gene: 8. The CDR3 runs 15 residues. The complete variable domain, with remaining parts taken from reference TRBV5-4 and TRBJ2-1, reads ETGVTQSPTHLIKTRGQQVTLRCSSQSGHNTVSWYQQALGQGPQFIFQYYREEENGRGNFPPRFSGLQFPNYSSELNVNALELDDSALYLCASSLDGLAGREQFFGPGTRLTVL.

The rearrangement links TRBV28 to TRBJ2-2; tentatively, D is TRBD1 (6 bases). Germline V CDR1 and CDR2: MDHEN, SYDVKM. CDR3 length: 15 amino acids. Trimming cost V 6 bases and J 1 base, with 12 bases left between them. CDR3: CASRRDTVNTGELFF. The CDR3 nucleotides read TGTGCCAGCAGGAGGGACACCGTGAACACCGGGGAGCTGTTTTTT.

With respect to this clone: The same CDR3 also results from other DNA sequences found in this sample. The V call is TRBV9, the J call TRBJ2-6; perhaps TRBD2 as D (6 bases). Trimming took off 2 bases at V and 1 base at J, with 7 bases between the two ends. Germline V gene data show CDR1 as SGDLS and CDR2 as YYNGEE. CDR3 length: 15 residues. Written as DNA, the CDR3 is TGTGCCAGCAGCGTCGGAGGGTCTGGGGCCAACGTCCTGACTTTC. As protein: CASSVGGSGANVLTF.

This rearrangement joins TRBV6-6 to TRBJ1-1, with D unresolved. Germline assignment: CDR1 MNHNY and CDR2 SVGAGI (reference sequence). This CDR3 has 12 amino acids. Trimming left V 0 bases short and J 7 bases short, with 6 bases between. The CDR3 DNA is TGTGCCAGCAGTTACTCCCCCCGTGAAGCTTTCTTT. It translates to CASSYSPREAFF.

This chain links TRBV6-6 with TRBJ1-6; D is ambiguous. The CDR3 is 14 amino acids. From germline, CDR1 is MNHNY and CDR2 SVGAGI (reference sequence). V was cut by 2 bases and J by 6 bases, with 8 bases left in between. CDR3 residues: CASSYAAANSPLHF. In DNA form, the CDR3 reads TGTGCCAGCAGTTACGCGGCAGCTAATTCACCCCTCCACTTT.

On this clone itself: This may be a read error, as it is one base from a much larger clone. The sample has other DNA sequences that encode this CDR3 too. V usage is TRBV27 and J usage is TRBJ2-1; D unclear. The CDR3 has 11 residues. In germline, CDR1 is MNHEY, CDR2 SMNVEV (reference sequence). V lost 4 bases, J lost 7 bases, and 5 bases lay in between. CDR3 nucleotides: TGTGCCAGCAGTTCCCCGAATGAGCAGTTCTTC. It translates to CASSSPNEQFF.

This CDR3 reads CASSRTSGSADTQYF. CDR3 in DNA: TGTGCCAGCAGTAGGACTAGCGGGAGCGCAGATACGCAGTATTTT. The chain employs TRBV6-2 or TRBV6-3 and TRBJ2-3, with 13 bases lining up with TRBD2. This CDR3 is built from 15 residues. The V gene end was trimmed by 5 bases and the J gene end by 4 bases; junction bases not matched to a gene: 3. Germline V gives CDR1 MNHEY, CDR2 SVGEGT.

This chain connects TRBV5-5 to TRBJ2-3, with 7 bases identical to TRBD2. Germline values: CDR1 SGHKS, CDR2 YYEKEE (reference sequence). The V and J ends lost 1 base and 2 bases, in that order; junction bases with no gene match: 4. The CDR3 length is 15 residues. The CDR3 loop reads CASSLMGGITDTQYF. The CDR3 region has the DNA TGTGCCAGCAGCTTGATGGGGGGGATCACAGATACGCAGTATTTT.

The chain employs TRBV4-3 and TRBJ1-5; weak D call: TRBD1 (6 bases). The CDR3 sequence is 15 residues long. The V and J ends lost 0 bases and 8 bases respectively, with 14 bases between them. The germline V gene has CDR1 LGHNA and CDR2 YSLEER. CDR3 nucleotides: TGCGCCAGCAGCCAAGACCATGACAGGACCAAGCCCCAGCATTTT. It yields the protein CASSQDHDRTKPQHF.

The chain combines TRBV4-3 with TRBJ2-1; either TRBD1 or TRBD2 may fit D (5 bases each). Germline CDR1 and CDR2: LGHNA and YSLEER. The CDR3 consists of 17 residues. Deletions cut 0 bases from V and 4 bases from J, with 16 bases between. The CDR3 DNA reads TGCGCCAGCAGCCAAGATACGGGGACGGATCTTTACAATGAGCAGTTCTTC. Protein: CASSQDTGTDLYNEQFF.

The CDR3 nucleotides are TGCGCCAGCAGCCAAGAGAGTGCATCGAACACCGGGGAGCTGTTTTTT. Protein product: CASSQESASNTGELFF. The rearrangement uses TRBV4-3 and TRBJ2-2; D unresolved. This CDR3 contains 16 residues. CDR1 is LGHNA, CDR2 YSLEER, per germline. V was shortened by 0 bases and J by 0 bases, with 8 bases between the two germline ends.

This clone came up once. The chain is built from TRBV10-2 and TRBJ1-1; possible D gene TRBD1, 5 bases. This CDR3 is built from 17 residues. The germline V gene encodes CDR1 WSHSY and CDR2 SAAADI. Trimming left V 7 bases short and J 3 bases short, with 24 bases between. The chain's CDR3 is CASIPRPGGRWYTEAFF. The CDR3 nucleotides are TGCGCCAGCATCCCACGCCCCGGGGGTAGATGGTACACTGAAGCTTTCTTT.

The V and J genes are TRBV11-2 and TRBJ1-4, with 7 nucleotides matching TRBD1. The CDR3 totals 15 residues. Trimming at V came to 2 bases and at J to 7 bases, leaving 7 bases not matched to a gene. Germline V gene lookup returns CDR1 SGHAT and CDR2 FQNNGV. The CDR3 is CASSLNTGEGEKLFF. CDR3 sequence (DNA): TGTGCCAGCAGCTTAAACACAGGGGAAGGTGAAAAACTGTTTTTT.

The chain uses TRBV19 and TRBJ1-3; no firm D call. The CDR3 length is 16 residues. Trimming took off 5 bases at V and 0 bases at J, with 14 bases between the two ends. Germline loops: CDR1 LNHDA, CDR2 SQIVND (reference sequence). CDR3 DNA: TGTGCCAGTAGTCACGGGAGAGGACTCTCTGGAAACACCATATATTTT. Its translation is CASSHGRGLSGNTIYF.

This rearrangement joins TRBV19 to TRBJ2-1; 15 nucleotides agree with TRBD2. Trimming cost V 3 bases and J 7 bases; bases outside gene matches: 4. The CDR3 spans 16 residues. CDR1 and CDR2 from the germline V gene are LNHDA and SQIVND (reference sequence). The CDR3 bases are TGTGCCAGTAGTATTGGACTAGCGGGAGGGGGTAATGAGCAGTTCTTC. Translation: CASSIGLAGGGNEQFF. Filled out from reference TRBV19 and TRBJ2-1, the complete variable domain reads DGGITQSPKYLFRKEGQNVTLSCEQNLNHDAMYWYRQDPGQGLRLIYYSQIVNDFQKGDIAEGYSVSREKKESFPLTVTSAQKNPTAFYLCASSIGLAGGGNEQFFGPGTRLTVL.

This chain joins TRBV7-8 and TRBJ2-2, with D perhaps matching TRBD1 (6 bases). V was shortened by 2 bases and J by 4 bases, with 11 bases between the two germline ends. This CDR3 has 15 residues. In germline, CDR1 is SGHVS, CDR2 FQNEAQ. The DNA for the CDR3 is TGTGCCAGCAGCTTACGCACAGGGAGCACCGGGGAGCTGTTTTTT. As protein: CASSLRTGSTGELFF. Combining the CDR3 with reference TRBV7-8 and TRBJ2-2 gives the whole variable domain GAGVSQSPRYKVAKRGQDVALRCDPISGHVSLFWYQQALGQGPEFLTYFQNEAQLDKSGLPSDRFFAERPEGSVSTLKIQRTQQEDSAVYLCASSLRTGSTGELFFGEGSRLTVL.

This rearrangement joins TRBV3-1 (or the pseudogene TRBV3-2) to TRBJ2-1; 9 nucleotides agree with TRBD1. The germline CDR1 and CDR2 sequences are LGHDT and YNNKEL (reference sequence). This CDR3 region has 15 residues. V dropped 5 bases and J dropped 6; count of bases not matched to a gene: 8. As DNA, the CDR3 is TGTGCCAGCAGCACTCCGGGACAGGGTTTCAATGAGCAGTTCTTC. Encoded protein: CASSTPGQGFNEQFF.

V is TRBV28 and J is TRBJ1-5, with unresolved D. The CDR3 sequence is 13 residues long. CDR1 and CDR2 from the germline V gene are MDHEN and SYDVKM. V was trimmed by 9 bases and J by 0 bases, leaving 9 bases between them. For the CDR3, the DNA is TGTGCCAGTCGGGGATTTAGCAATCAGCCCCAGCATTTT. Its protein product is CASRGFSNQPQHF.

This chain joins TRBV5-1 and TRBJ2-2; D is perhaps TRBD1 (5 bases). CDR3 length: 14 residues. CDR1 and CDR2 (germline): SGHRS, YFSETQ. The V end was cut by 4 bases, the J end by 1 base, with 8 bases between. The CDR3 reads CASSAGQNTGELFF. CDR3 DNA: TGCGCCAGCAGCGCCGGACAGAACACCGGGGAGCTGTTTTTT.

The chain recombines TRBV18 with TRBJ1-6; D is undetermined. Germline V lookup: CDR1 KGHSH, CDR2 LQKENI. This CDR3 is 14 amino acids long. V was pared by 3 bases and J by 7 bases, with 10 bases between. CDR3: CASSPEGFNSPLHF. CDR3 bases: TGTGCCAGCTCACCTGAAGGGTTCAATTCACCCCTCCACTTT. The full variable domain, with the rest looked up from reference TRBV18 and TRBJ1-6, is NAGVMQNPRHLVRRRGQEARLRCSPMKGHSHVYWYRQLPEEGLKFMVYLQKENIIDESGMPKERFSAEFPKEGPSILRIQQVVRGDSAAYFCASSPEGFNSPLHFGNGTRLTVT.

V and J are TRBV28 and TRBJ1-4; the match to TRBD1 covers 10 bases. V trimming: 6 bases; J trimming: 5 bases; junction bases outside the gene matches: 6. The CDR3 covers 15 residues. Germline loops: CDR1 MDHEN, CDR2 SYDVKM. CDR3: CASSFWTGGNEKLFF. The CDR3 DNA reads as TGTGCCAGCAGCTTCTGGACAGGGGGGAATGAAAAACTGTTTTTT.

This rearrangement joins TRBV5-6 to TRBJ2-1; 10 bases line up with TRBD1. The J segment lost 9 bases and the V segment lost 2 bases, leaving 5 bases of the junction unmatched. The CDR3 is 14 residues long. The germline V gene encodes CDR1 SGHDT and CDR2 YYEEEE. The CDR3 DNA is TGTGCCAGCAGCTTATTGGACAGGGGGGTTGAGCAGTTCTTC. It translates to CASSLLDRGVEQFF.

The chain links TRBV2 to TRBJ1-5; D unclear. The CDR3 spans 14 residues. The germline gives CDR1 SNHLY, CDR2 FYNNEI. Trimming removed 3 bases from V and 4 bases from J, with 10 bases in between. The CDR3 nucleotides read TGTGCCAGCAGTGATTTCTTCGGGAATCAGCCCCAGCATTTT. Translating it yields CASSDFFGNQPQHF.

The rearrangement uses TRBV6-6 and TRBJ2-7; D not resolved. This CDR3 has 15 residues. The germline V gene encodes CDR1 MNHNY and CDR2 SVGAGI (reference sequence). V was cut by 2 bases and J by 5 bases, with 16 bases left in between. The CDR3 loop reads CASSYDAGSRNEQYF. Written as DNA, the CDR3 is TGTGCCAGCAGTTACGATGCAGGCTCAAGGAACGAGCAGTACTTC.

The chain employs TRBV12-5 and TRBJ2-7, with TRBD2 as a possible D gene (5 bases). This CDR3 comprises 20 residues. Germline CDR1 reads LGHNT; CDR2 reads FRNRAP. With 6 bases removed from V and 1 base from J, the gap between germline ends came to 31 bases. This CDR3 is CASGFRTPGSYARPSYEQYF. The CDR3 nucleotides read TGTGCTAGTGGGTTTAGGACTCCGGGCTCTTACGCTAGACCTTCCTACGAGCAGTACTTC.

V and J are TRBV6-5 and TRBJ2-5; 8 bases are a match to TRBD1. Germline loops: CDR1 MNHEY, CDR2 SVGAGI. CDR3 length: 14 amino acids. The V segment lost 8 bases and the J segment 5 bases; nucleotides outside the gene matches: 10. The CDR3 is CASGVDREMETQYF. The CDR3 DNA reads as TGTGCCAGCGGGGTGGACAGGGAAATGGAGACCCAGTACTTC.

The chain employs TRBV29-1 and TRBJ1-1; D remains unclear. The ends were cut back, 2 bases at V and 1 base at J, with 5 bases in the middle. Germline V gene lookup returns CDR1 SQVTM and CDR2 ANQGSEA. CDR3 length: 12 amino acids. The CDR3: CSVEPGNTEAFF. The CDR3 DNA reads as TGCAGCGTTGAACCAGGGAACACTGAAGCTTTCTTT.

The chain carries TRBV25-1 and TRBJ2-1, with 12 bases fitting TRBD2. CDR1 is MGHDK, CDR2 SYGVNS, per germline. This CDR3 region has 14 residues. The trim removed 5 bases at V and 6 bases at J, leaving 2 bases unmatched. The CDR3 sequence: CASSPSGGGNEQFF. The CDR3 nucleotides are TGTGCCAGCAGTCCTAGCGGGGGGGGCAATGAGCAGTTCTTC.

The gene calls are TRBV5-4 and TRBJ2-3, with 9 bases aligning to TRBD2. This CDR3 has 15 residues. V lost 1 base, J lost 4 bases, and 4 bases stayed unmatched. Germline CDR1 is SGHNT and CDR2 is YYREEE (reference sequence). The CDR3 nucleotides are TGTGCCAGCAGCTTGTATATAGCGGGAGCAGATACGCAGTATTTT. Amino acid sequence: CASSLYIAGADTQYF.

The chain employs TRBV10-2 and TRBJ1-1; 7 nucleotides agree with TRBD1. The CDR3 extends over 14 amino acids. J was trimmed by 3 bases and V by 4 bases; bases with no gene match: 5. Germline CDR1 reads WSHSY; CDR2 reads SAAADI. The CDR3 reads CASSGQGEYTEAFF. The CDR3 region has the DNA TGCGCCAGCAGTGGTCAGGGGGAGTACACTGAAGCTTTCTTT.